The sequence of this T cell receptor beta chain was determined in a study of neurological immune-mediated disorders. Study results and limitations: Phylogenetic grouping put 18 of 34 multiple sclerosis patients' repertoires into one related-CDR3 cluster, a possible signature. HTLV-1-associated myelopathy led in TCR clonal expansion, while multiple sclerosis ranked lowest, below healthy controls.

The unsorted libraries were prepared from 2 million PBMCs (stored at -80 C). Comments on this clonotype: Antigen specificity is unknown.

As for the cDNA, it was generated by 5'RACE with 10-nucleotide random UMIs. TCRdb recomputed calls from the 5' RACE reads with MiXCR, one row per CDR3 protein. The sample carries under 20,000 distinct CDR3 sequences, about 2.6% recorded once. This CDR3 comprises 15 residues. Trimming stripped 0 bases from V and 4 bases from J, with 12 bases between. The germline V gene encodes CDR1 MNHEY and CDR2 SVGEGT. The V and J genes are TRBV6-2 or TRBV6-3 and TRBJ1-2; no clear D gene. The material sequenced was PBMCs. This TCR derives from a woman in her late teens or twenties with multiple sclerosis. The CDR3 loop is CASSYSREGAYGYTF. In DNA form, the CDR3 reads TGTGCCAGCAGTTACTCGAGAGAGGGAGCCTATGGCTACACCTTC.